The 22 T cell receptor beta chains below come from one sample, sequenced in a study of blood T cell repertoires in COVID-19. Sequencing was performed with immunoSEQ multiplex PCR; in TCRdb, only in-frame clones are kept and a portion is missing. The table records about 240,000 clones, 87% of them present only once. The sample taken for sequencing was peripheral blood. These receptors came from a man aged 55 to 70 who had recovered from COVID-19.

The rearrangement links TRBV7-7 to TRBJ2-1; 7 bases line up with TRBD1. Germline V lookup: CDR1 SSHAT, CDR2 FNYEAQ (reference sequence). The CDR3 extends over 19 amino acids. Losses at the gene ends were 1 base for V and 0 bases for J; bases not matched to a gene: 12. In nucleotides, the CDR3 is TGTGCCAGCAGCTTAGTGGCGACAGGGTCTGTGAGCTCCTACAATGAGCAGTTCTTC. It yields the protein CASSLVATGSVSSYNEQFF.

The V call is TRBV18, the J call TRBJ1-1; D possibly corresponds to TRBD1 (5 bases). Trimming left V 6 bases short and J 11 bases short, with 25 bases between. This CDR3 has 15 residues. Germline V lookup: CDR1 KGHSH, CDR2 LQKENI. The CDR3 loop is CASSPTLTETPAAFF. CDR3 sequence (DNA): TGTGCCAGCTCGCCCACTCTGACAGAGACCCCCGCCGCTTTCTTT.

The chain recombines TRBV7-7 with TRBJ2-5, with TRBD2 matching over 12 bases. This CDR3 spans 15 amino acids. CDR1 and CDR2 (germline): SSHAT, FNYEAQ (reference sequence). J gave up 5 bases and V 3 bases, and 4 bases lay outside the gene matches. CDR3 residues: CASSFLAGGLETQYF. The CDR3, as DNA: TGTGCCAGCAGCTTTCTAGCGGGGGGGCTTGAGACCCAGTACTTC. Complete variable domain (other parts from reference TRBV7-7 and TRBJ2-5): GAGVSQSPRYKVTKRGQDVTLRCDPISSHATLYWYQQALGQGPEFLTYFNYEAQPDKSGLPSDRFSAERPEGSISTLTIQRTEQRDSAMYRCASSFLAGGLETQYFGPGTRLLVL.

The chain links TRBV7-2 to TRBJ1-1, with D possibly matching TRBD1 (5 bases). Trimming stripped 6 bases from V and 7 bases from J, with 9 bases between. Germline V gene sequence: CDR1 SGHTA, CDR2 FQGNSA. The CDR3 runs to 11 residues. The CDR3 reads CASSWGYEAFF. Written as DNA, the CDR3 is TGTGCCAGCAGTTGGGGCTATGAAGCTTTCTTT.

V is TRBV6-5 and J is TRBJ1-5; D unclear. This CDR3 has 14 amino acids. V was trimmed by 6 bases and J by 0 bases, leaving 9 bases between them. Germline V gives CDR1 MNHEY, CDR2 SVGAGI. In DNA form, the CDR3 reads TGTGCCAGCAGCCCGGAGTATAGCAATCAGCCCCAGCATTTT. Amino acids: CASSPEYSNQPQHF.

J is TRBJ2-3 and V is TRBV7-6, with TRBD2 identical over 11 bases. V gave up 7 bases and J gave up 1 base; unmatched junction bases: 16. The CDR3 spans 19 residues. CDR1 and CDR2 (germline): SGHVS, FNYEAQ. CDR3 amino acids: CASTPSTSGGHRGTDTQYF. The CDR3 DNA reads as TGTGCCAGCACCCCGTCTACTAGCGGGGGTCATCGAGGCACAGATACGCAGTATTTT.

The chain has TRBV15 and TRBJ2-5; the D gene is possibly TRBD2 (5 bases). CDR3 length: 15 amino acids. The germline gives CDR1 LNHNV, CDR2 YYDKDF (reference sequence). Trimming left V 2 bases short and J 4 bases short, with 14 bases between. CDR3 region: CATSRPSEGRETQYF. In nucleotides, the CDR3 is TGTGCCACCAGCAGACCATCAGAGGGCCGAGAGACCCAGTACTTC. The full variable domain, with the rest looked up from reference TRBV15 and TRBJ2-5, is DAMVIQNPRYQVTQFGKPVTLSCSQTLNHNVMYWYQQKSSQAPKLLFHYYDKDFNNEADTPDNFQSRRPNTSFCFLDIRSPGLGDTAMYLCATSRPSEGRETQYFGPGTRLLVL.

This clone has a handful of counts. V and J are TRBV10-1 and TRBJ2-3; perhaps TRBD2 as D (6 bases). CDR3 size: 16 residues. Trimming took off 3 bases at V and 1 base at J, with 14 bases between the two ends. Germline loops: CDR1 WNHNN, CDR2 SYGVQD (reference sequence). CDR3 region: CASSEGPGLGTDTQYF. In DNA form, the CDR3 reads TGCGCCAGCAGTGAAGGCCCGGGACTGGGCACAGATACGCAGTATTTT.

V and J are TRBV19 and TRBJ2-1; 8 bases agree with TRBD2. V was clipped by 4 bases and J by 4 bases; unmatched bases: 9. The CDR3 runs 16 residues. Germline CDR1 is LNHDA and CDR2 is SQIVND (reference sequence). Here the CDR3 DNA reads TGTGCCAGTAGTAGAGTTGCGGGGGGAAGATACAATGAGCAGTTCTTC. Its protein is CASSRVAGGRYNEQFF.

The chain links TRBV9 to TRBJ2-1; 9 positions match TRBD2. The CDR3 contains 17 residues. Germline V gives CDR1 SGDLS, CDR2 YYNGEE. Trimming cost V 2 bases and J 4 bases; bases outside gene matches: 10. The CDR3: CASSVTALAGLYNEQFF. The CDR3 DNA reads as TGTGCCAGCAGCGTGACCGCACTAGCGGGTCTTTACAATGAGCAGTTCTTC.

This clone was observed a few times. The CDR3 coding sequence is TGTGCCAGCAGTGGGACAGTCACTTATAATTCACCCCTCCACTTT. Its translation: CASSGTVTYNSPLHF. The chain couples TRBV27 to TRBJ1-6; the match to TRBD1 covers 7 bases. J lost 4 bases, V lost 5 bases, and 5 bases had no gene match. The CDR3 sequence is 15 residues long. Germline CDR1 is MNHEY and CDR2 is SMNVEV (reference sequence).

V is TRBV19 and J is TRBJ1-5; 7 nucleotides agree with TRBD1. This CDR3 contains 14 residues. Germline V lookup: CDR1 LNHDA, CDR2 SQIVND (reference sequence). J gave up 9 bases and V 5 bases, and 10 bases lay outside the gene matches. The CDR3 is CASSRGQTIRPQHF. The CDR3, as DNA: TGTGCCAGTAGTCGGGGACAGACGATTAGGCCCCAGCATTTT.

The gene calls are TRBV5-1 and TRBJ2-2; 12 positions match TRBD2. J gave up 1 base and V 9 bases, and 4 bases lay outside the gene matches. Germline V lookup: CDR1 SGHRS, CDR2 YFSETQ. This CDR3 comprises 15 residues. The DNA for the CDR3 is TGCGCCACCTCGACTAGCGGGGGGAACACCGGGGAGCTGTTTTTT. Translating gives CATSTSGGNTGELFF.

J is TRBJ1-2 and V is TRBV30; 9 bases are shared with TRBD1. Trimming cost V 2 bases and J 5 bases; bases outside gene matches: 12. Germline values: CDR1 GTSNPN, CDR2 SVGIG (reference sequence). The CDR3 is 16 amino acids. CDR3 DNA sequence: TGTGCCTGGAGTCGGACAGGGGCACCCGGGAGGTATGGCTACACCTTC. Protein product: CAWSRTGAPGRYGYTF.

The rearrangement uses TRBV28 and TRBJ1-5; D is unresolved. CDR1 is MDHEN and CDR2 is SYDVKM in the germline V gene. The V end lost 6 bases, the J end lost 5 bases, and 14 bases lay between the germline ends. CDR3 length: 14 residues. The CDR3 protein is CASRLPGSDQPQHF. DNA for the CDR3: TGTGCCAGCAGATTACCCGGGTCTGATCAGCCCCAGCATTTT. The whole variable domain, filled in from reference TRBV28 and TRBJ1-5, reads DVKVTQSSRYLVKRTGEKVFLECVQDMDHENMFWYRQDPGLGLRLIYFSYDVKMKEKGDIPEGYSVSREKKERFSLILESASTNQTSMYLCASRLPGSDQPQHFGDGTRLSIL.

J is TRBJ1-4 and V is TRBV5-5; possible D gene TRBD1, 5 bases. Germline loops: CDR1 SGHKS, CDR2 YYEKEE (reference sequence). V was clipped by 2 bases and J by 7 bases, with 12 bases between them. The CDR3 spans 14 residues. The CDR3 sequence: CASSFRDSFEKLFF. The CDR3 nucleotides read TGTGCCAGCAGCTTCAGGGATAGCTTTGAAAAACTGTTTTTT.

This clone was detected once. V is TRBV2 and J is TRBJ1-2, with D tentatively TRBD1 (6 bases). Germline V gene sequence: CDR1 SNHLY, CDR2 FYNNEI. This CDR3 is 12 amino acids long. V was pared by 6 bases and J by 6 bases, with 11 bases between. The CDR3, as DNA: TGTGCCAGCAGCTTCGCAGGGGATGGCTACACCTTC. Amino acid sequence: CASSFAGDGYTF.

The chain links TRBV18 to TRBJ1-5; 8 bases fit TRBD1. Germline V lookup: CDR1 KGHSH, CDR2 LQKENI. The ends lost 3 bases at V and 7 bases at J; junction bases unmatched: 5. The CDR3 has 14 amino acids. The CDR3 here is CASSPQGAGQPQHF. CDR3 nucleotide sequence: TGTGCCAGCTCACCTCAGGGGGCCGGCCAGCCCCAGCATTTT.

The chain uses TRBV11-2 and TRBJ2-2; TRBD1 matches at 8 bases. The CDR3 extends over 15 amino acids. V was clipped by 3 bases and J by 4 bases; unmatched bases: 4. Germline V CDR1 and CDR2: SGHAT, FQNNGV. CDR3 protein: CASSFQGAGTGELFF. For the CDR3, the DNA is TGTGCCAGCAGCTTTCAGGGGGCGGGCACCGGGGAGCTGTTTTTT.

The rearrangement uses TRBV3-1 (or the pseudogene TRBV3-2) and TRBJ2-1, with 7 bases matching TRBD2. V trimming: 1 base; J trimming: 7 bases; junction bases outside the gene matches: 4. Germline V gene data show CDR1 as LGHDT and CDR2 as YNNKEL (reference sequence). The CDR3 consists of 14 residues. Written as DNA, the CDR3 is TGTGCCAGCAGCCAAGCCCTGGGAGGGAATGAGCAGTTCTTC. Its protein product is CASSQALGGNEQFF.

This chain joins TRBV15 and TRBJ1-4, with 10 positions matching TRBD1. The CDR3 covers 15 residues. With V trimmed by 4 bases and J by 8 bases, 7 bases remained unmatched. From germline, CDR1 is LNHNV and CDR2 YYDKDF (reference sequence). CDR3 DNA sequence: TGTGCCACCAGCATATGGGACAGGGGAGACGAAAAACTGTTTTTT. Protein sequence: CATSIWDRGDEKLFF.

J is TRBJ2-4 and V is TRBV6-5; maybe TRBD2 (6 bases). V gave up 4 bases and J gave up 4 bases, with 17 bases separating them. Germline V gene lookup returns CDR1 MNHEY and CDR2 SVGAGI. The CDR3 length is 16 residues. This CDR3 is CASSSASEGRKNIQYF. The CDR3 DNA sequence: TGTGCCAGCAGTTCGGCTAGCGAGGGGAGGAAAAACATTCAGTACTTC.